Sequencing of this TCR beta chain was carried out in a study of T-cell memory formation after mild COVID-19. Turning to the study itself: Most TCR clusters belonged to a single donor.

Germline CDR1 and CDR2: ENHRY and SYGVKD. V shed 6 bases and J shed 0 bases, with 9 bases lying between them. CDR3 length equals 13 residues. From the 5' RACE reads, TCRdb called clonotypes with MiXCR, one entry per CDR3 protein. Of around 320,000 distinct CDR3 sequences listed, roughly a fifth were seen once; the top ten hold under 25%. This clonotype originated in a young man who had mild COVID-19 (a few samples of this study predate the infection). Cell type and time point are not known. The chain recombines TRBV10-3 with TRBJ2-7; D possibly corresponds to TRBD1 (6 bases). The sequenced sample was PBMCs or a T cell subset sorted from them (not recorded which). CDR3 loop: CAISLDSSYEQYF. Written as DNA, the CDR3 is TGTGCCATCAGCTTGGACAGCTCCTACGAGCAGTACTTC.